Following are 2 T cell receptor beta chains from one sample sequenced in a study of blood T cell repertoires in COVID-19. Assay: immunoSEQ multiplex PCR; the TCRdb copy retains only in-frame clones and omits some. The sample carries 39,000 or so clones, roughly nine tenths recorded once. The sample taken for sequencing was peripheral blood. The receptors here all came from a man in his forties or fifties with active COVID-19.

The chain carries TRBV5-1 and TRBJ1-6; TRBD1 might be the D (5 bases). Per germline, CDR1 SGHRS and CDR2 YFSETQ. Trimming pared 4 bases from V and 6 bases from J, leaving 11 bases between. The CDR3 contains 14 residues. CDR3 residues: CASSDLGGNSPLHF. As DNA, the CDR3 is TGCGCCAGCAGCGATTTGGGGGGTAATTCACCCCTCCACTTT.

The CDR3 protein is CASSVGGTQYF. CDR3 nucleotide sequence: TGTGCCAGCAGTGTGGGAGGTACGCAGTATTTT. The chain has TRBV25-1 and TRBJ2-3; possibly TRBD2 for D (6 bases). The CDR3 runs 11 residues. CDR1 is MGHDK, CDR2 SYGVNS, per germline. The ends were cut back, 4 bases at V and 8 bases at J, with 7 bases in the middle.